Sequencing of this T cell receptor beta chain was carried out in a study of cytomegalovirus exposure and HLA in healthy donors. Findings and caveats of the study: Available immune exposure information was restricted to CMV serostatus only.

In the case of this clone: The antigen remains undetermined.

With 60 Vbeta and 13 Jbeta primers, the PCR was carried out. Sequencing was performed with immunoSEQ multiplex PCR; in TCRdb, only in-frame clones are kept and a portion is missing. Counted here are about 140,000 clones, about 61% occurring once; the ten biggest clones make up approximately 1.8%. The sample consisted of PBMCs. This TCR was recovered from a male donor in good health and CMV-seronegative.

CDR3: CASSPGVGELFF. Written as DNA, the CDR3 is TGCGCCAGCAGCCCGGGGGTCGGGGAGCTGTTTTTT. The chain joins TRBV4-3 to TRBJ2-2, with D maybe TRBD2 (6 bases). Trimming stripped 4 bases from V and 7 bases from J, with 7 bases between. Germline loops: CDR1 LGHNA, CDR2 YSLEER. This CDR3 has 12 amino acids.